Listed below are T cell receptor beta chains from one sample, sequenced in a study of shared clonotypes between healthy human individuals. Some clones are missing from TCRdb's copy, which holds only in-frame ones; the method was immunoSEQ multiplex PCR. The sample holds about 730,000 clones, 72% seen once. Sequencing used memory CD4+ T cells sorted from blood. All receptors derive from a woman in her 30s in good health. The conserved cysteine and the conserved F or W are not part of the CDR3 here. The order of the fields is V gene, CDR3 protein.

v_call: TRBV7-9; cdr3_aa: ASSYRDFSYKLF
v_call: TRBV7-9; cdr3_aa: ASSRWGAGGYEQY
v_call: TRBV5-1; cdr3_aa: ASSLGTSGTDTQY
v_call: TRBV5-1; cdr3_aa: ASSLAWTQKSDEQY
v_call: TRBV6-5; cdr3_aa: ATGGLASAQETQY
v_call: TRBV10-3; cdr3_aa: AIERGGTDYEQY
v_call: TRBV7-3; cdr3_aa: ASSAQAGHEQY
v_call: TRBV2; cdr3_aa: ASSARTGNQPQH
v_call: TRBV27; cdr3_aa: ASTPGHLNTEAF
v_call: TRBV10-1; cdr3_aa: ASGLTVTGELF
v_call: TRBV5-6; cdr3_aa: ASSLRQGTEAF
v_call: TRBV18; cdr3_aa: ASGSTSGSLPDTQY
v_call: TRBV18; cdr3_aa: ASSPGDRSYGYT
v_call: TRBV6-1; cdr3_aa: ASGPRTDSYEQY
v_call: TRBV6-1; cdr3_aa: ASSEVRATNEKLF
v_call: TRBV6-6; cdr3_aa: ASSTRGRSNQPQH
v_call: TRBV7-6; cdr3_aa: ASSRLAGATYEQY
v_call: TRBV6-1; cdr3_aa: ASSDLSGRATLAKNIQY
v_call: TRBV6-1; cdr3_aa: ASSAHHRTADSMNTEAF
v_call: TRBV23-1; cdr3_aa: ASTSGRSPYEQY
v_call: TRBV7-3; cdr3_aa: ASSLAGTGYTDTQY
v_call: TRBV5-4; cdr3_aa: ASSSGARKSSYEQY
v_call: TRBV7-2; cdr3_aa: ASSSTRDRGLGYT
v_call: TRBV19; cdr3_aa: ASSTDIQETQY
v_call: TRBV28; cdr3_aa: ASSFPGMNTEAF
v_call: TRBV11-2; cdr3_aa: ASSLVARGVSPLH
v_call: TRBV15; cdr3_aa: ATSPRTGLYEQY
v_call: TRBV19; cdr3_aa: ASSFGRLNTGELF